The clone carrying this T cell receptor beta chain was counted a single time. No antigen is known for it. The repertoire was sequenced with immunoSEQ multiplex PCR; TCRdb's copy has only in-frame clones and lacks some. The data contain about 3,100 clones, roughly nine tenths of them seen just once; the ten biggest clones take up around 2%. The sample originates from a study of OX40 agonist ivuxolimab in advanced cancers. The CDR3 is made up of 13 amino acids. Per germline, CDR1 MNHEY and CDR2 SVGAGI. Between the trimmed V and J ends, which lost 0 bases and 4 bases, there was a span of 5 bases. Study findings and constraints: Clonal expansion by week 6 occurred in CD4+ and CD8+ blood T cells (at 0.1 to 3.0 mg/kg).

The J gene is TRBJ2-3, the V gene TRBV6-5; no clear D gene. Source: CD4+ or CD8+ T cells sorted from blood, taken in a trial of the OX40 agonist ivuxolimab. This TCR was recovered from an adult with an advanced solid tumor such as melanoma, head and neck, liver or kidney cancer. CDR3: CASSYSGSDTQYF. The CDR3 region has the DNA TGTGCCAGCAGTTACTCCGGGTCAGATACGCAGTATTTT.